Reported below is one T cell receptor (beta chain). The sample has other DNA sequences that encode this CDR3 too. The CDR3 totals 13 residues. The V gene end was trimmed by 6 bases and the J gene end by 6 bases; junction bases not matched to a gene: 6. Germline V gene lookup returns CDR1 MNHNY and CDR2 SVGAGI (reference sequence). These data come from a study of shared clonotypes between healthy human individuals. Study-wide context: The people who gave samples were a couple of women and three men aged 18 to 49.

Under the authors' procedure: ImmunoSEQ supplied junction-only sequences lacking quality scores, so filtering was different. Here immunoSEQ multiplex PCR was the method, and the copy in TCRdb shows in-frame clones only, minus some. V and J calls and clone size are copied from that table; D and trimming were computed from the DNA. The data contain 2 million to 2.5 million clones, over 90% of them singletons. The sample consisted of naive CD4+ T cells from PBMCs. Subset specified: CD45RA+ positively selected. The receptor was isolated from a man between 18 and 35 years old in good health. Some clones in this sample may be carry-over from other donors' samples. V gene TRBV6-6 combines with J gene TRBJ1-1, with 8 bases fitting TRBD1. CDR3 coding DNA: TGTGCCAGCAGCCTCGGACAGGGCGCTGAAGCTTTCTTT. It yields the protein CASSLGQGAEAFF.